One and the same sample provided the 15 T cell receptor beta chains below, sequenced in a study of OX40 agonist ivuxolimab in advanced cancers. Libraries were prepared by immunoSEQ multiplex PCR; TCRdb keeps only in-frame clonotypes and omits some of them. The data show fewer than 25,000 clones, with nearly 90% seen just once and about 32% held by the top ten. The specimen comprised CD4+ or CD8+ T cells sorted from blood, sampled in a trial of the OX40 agonist ivuxolimab. Source of these receptors: an adult with an advanced solid tumor such as melanoma, head and neck, liver or kidney cancer.

The chain employs TRBV4-3 and TRBJ2-3; D may be TRBD2 (5 bases). Trimming shortened V by 1 base and J by 6 bases, and 5 bases separated the two germline ends. Germline-derived CDR1 and CDR2 are LGHNA and YSLEER. The CDR3 sequence is 12 residues long. CDR3 protein: CASSQAGDTQYF. CDR3 nucleotides: TGCGCCAGCAGCCAAGCGGGGGATACGCAGTATTTT.

As for this clone: The junction and the germline gene differ at one end; a read error may be behind it. The gene calls are TRBV6-6 and TRBJ2-1; D call uncertain. Per the germline V gene, CDR1 is MNHNY and CDR2 is SVGAGI (reference sequence). The CDR3 contains 16 residues. The CDR3 loop is CASSDSLISSYNEQFF. Written as DNA, the CDR3 is TGTGCCAGCAGTGACTCATTGATAAGCTCCTACAATGAGCAGTTCTTC.

This clone was detected only once. V gene TRBV19 combines with J gene TRBJ2-1, with 9 bases matching TRBD2. The CDR3 is 15 residues long. Germline assignment: CDR1 LNHDA and CDR2 SQIVND (reference sequence). V dropped 3 bases and J dropped 5; count of bases not matched to a gene: 5. The CDR3 DNA is TGTGCCAGTAGTATGGGGACTAGCAACCACAATGAGCAGTTCTTC. This encodes CASSMGTSNHNEQFF. The full variable domain, completed using reference TRBV19 and TRBJ2-1, is DGGITQSPKYLFRKEGQNVTLSCEQNLNHDAMYWYRQDPGQGLRLIYYSQIVNDFQKGDIAEGYSVSREKKESFPLTVTSAQKNPTAFYLCASSMGTSNHNEQFFGPGTRLTVL.

The chain joins TRBV6-5 to TRBJ2-7; TRBD1 agrees at 11 bases. Germline-derived CDR1 and CDR2 are MNHEY and SVGAGI. The CDR3 covers 15 residues. Trimming cost V 4 bases and J 4 bases; bases outside gene matches: 6. In DNA, the CDR3 is TGTGCCAGCAGTTTGTTTGGGACAGGGGGGTACGAGCAGTACTTC. Translation: CASSLFGTGGYEQYF.

This clone is a singleton in its sample. The chain carries TRBV6-1 and TRBJ1-5; no definite D call. Trimming took 6 bases from V and 7 from J, leaving 16 bases between them. The CDR3 runs to 14 residues. From germline, CDR1 is MNHNS and CDR2 SASEGT. CDR3 sequence (DNA): TGTGCCAGCAGCTCGGGTTCTGGAGGGCAGCCCCAGCATTTT. Translating gives CASSSGSGGQPQHF.

The V call is TRBV5-4, the J call TRBJ2-7; D remains ambiguous. This CDR3 has 16 residues. Germline lookup yields CDR1 SGHNT and CDR2 YYREEE (reference sequence). V was shortened by 5 bases and J by 2 bases, with 20 bases between the two germline ends. CDR3 nucleotide sequence: TGTGCCAGCAGGCGTCGGTTTGTTGCACCAACCTACGAGCAGTACTTC. Protein product: CASRRRFVAPTYEQYF.

This sequence joins TRBV7-9 and TRBJ2-5, with 8 positions matching TRBD1. TRBJ2-7 explains the end of the DNA better; the J call may be wrong. CDR1 SEHNR and CDR2 FQNEAQ come from the germline V gene (reference sequence). The CDR3 totals 15 residues. The CDR3 region is CASSLLTGASYEQYF. The CDR3 region has the DNA TGTGCCAGCAGCTTGCTGACAGGGGCTTCCTACGAGCAGTACTTC.

The gene calls are TRBV11-3 and TRBJ2-7, with 11 bases that match TRBD2. This CDR3 has 13 amino acids. Trimming took 1 base from V and 7 from J; bases not matched to a gene: 0. Germline V gene data show CDR1 as SGHNT and CDR2 as YENEEA. The CDR3 spells CASSLGLAGEQYF. The CDR3 DNA is TGTGCCAGCAGCTTAGGACTAGCGGGAGAGCAGTACTTC.

V gene TRBV11-2 combines with J gene TRBJ2-1; 9 bases line up with TRBD2. The trim removed 5 bases at V and 5 bases at J, leaving 7 bases unmatched. CDR1 and CDR2 from the germline V gene are SGHAT and FQNNGV. The CDR3 consists of 15 residues. DNA of the CDR3: TGTGCCAGCAGCCCGAGGGCTAGCGGGAACAATGAGCAGTTCTTC. Residues: CASSPRASGNNEQFF.

This clone rates as hyperexpanded. The rearrangement joins TRBV6-6 to TRBJ2-7; maybe TRBD1 (6 bases). In germline, CDR1 is MNHNY, CDR2 SVGAGI (reference sequence). Trimming took off 0 bases at V and 0 bases at J, with 12 bases between the two ends. The CDR3 consists of 16 residues. CDR3 sequence: CASSYSEWTDSYEQYF. The CDR3 DNA is TGTGCCAGCAGTTACTCGGAGTGGACAGACTCCTACGAGCAGTACTTC.

This sequence joins TRBV7-9 and TRBJ2-3; D gene ambiguous. Germline lookup yields CDR1 SEHNR and CDR2 FQNEAQ (reference sequence). There are 12 residues in the CDR3. Trimming shortened V by 5 bases and J by 5 bases, and 8 bases separated the two germline ends. CDR3 DNA sequence: TGTGCCAGCAGCCCGCTGCAAGATACGCAGTATTTT. The encoded protein is CASSPLQDTQYF.

The chain carries TRBV11-2 and TRBJ2-2, with no clear D. The germline CDR1 and CDR2 sequences are SGHAT and FQNNGV. The CDR3 totals 16 residues. Deletions cut 1 base from V and 3 bases from J, with 12 bases between. The CDR3 nucleotides are TGTGCCAGCAGCTTAGTATGGGCGTCCCACACCGGGGAGCTGTTTTTT. Protein sequence: CASSLVWASHTGELFF. The full variable domain, in which reference TRBV11-2 and TRBJ2-2 provide the parts outside the CDR3, is EAGVAQSPRYKIIEKRQSVAFWCNPISGHATLYWYQQILGQGPKLLIQFQNNGVVDDSQLPKDRFSAERLKGVDSTLKIQPAKLEDSAVYLCASSLVWASHTGELFFGEGSRLTVL.

This clone was detected a few times. The chain carries TRBV13 and TRBJ2-7; a possible D gene is TRBD2 (5 bases). Per the germline V gene, CDR1 is PRHDT and CDR2 is FYEKMQ (reference sequence). The CDR3 is 14 residues long. V was shortened by 2 bases and J by 0 bases, with 8 bases between the two germline ends. In DNA, the CDR3 is TGTGCCAGCAGCTTAACCCGGGGCTCCTACGAGCAGTACTTC. It is translated as CASSLTRGSYEQYF.

CDR3 sequence: CASSSGLAGGSYEQYF. In DNA form, the CDR3 reads TGTGCCAGCAGTTCAGGACTAGCGGGAGGCTCCTACGAGCAGTACTTC. The rearrangement links TRBV27 to TRBJ2-7; 14 bases map to TRBD2. The CDR3 loop spans 16 amino acids. V lost 4 bases and J lost 0; bases outside the gene matches: 2. The germline V gene encodes CDR1 MNHEY and CDR2 SMNVEV (reference sequence).

With respect to this clone: Additional DNA sequences in this sample encode the identical CDR3. The gene calls are TRBV10-2 and TRBJ2-5; D is possibly TRBD2 (5 bases). V lost 2 bases and J 7 bases, leaving 5 bases between the germline ends. The length of the CDR3 is 11 residues. Germline assignment: CDR1 WSHSY and CDR2 SAAADI. The CDR3 region is CASSESGTQYF. The DNA of the CDR3 is TGCGCCAGCAGTGAGAGCGGGACCCAGTACTTC.